Presented here are 26 T cell receptor beta chains from one specimen sequenced in a study of T and B cells in COVID-19 patients. Each TRB amplification used 250-500 ng of genomic DNA from blood. BIOMED2 TRB-A/B primer pools were used in multiplex TRB PCR. TCRdb passed the multiplex PCR reads through MiXCR, listing each CDR3 protein once. The sample records around 3,400 distinct CDR3 sequences, 21% being singletons. Sequenced: blood. These receptors came from a human donor with active COVID-19.

Remarks on this clonotype: This CDR3 is missing its conserved last phenylalanine or tryptophan, likely due to a read error. Because the CDR3's place on the DNA is in doubt, the DNA is left out and the CDR3 is given as listed by TCRdb. The rearrangement uses TRBV21-1 and TRBJ2-7; the listed D gene, TRBD1, was not tested against the DNA. TRBV21-1 is marked as a pseudogene. 9 amino acids form the CDR3, both terminal residues included. CDR3 loop: CASSKVGTQ.

This chain uses TRBV5-1 with TRBJ2-3; TRBD2 agrees at 9 bases. Germline V CDR1 and CDR2: SGHRS, YFSETQ. Germline trimming cut 1 base from V and 0 bases from J; bases unmatched to any gene: 3. This CDR3 contains 16 residues. CDR3 DNA: TGCGCCAGCAGCTTGAGCGGGGGGCTTAGCACAGATACGCAGTATTTT. This codes for CASSLSGGLSTDTQYF. Variable domain in full (rest from reference TRBV5-1 and TRBJ2-3): KAGVTQTPRYLIKTRGQQVTLSCSPISGHRSVSWYQQTPGQGLQFLFEYFSETQRNKGNFPGRFSGRQFSNSRSEMNVSTLELGDSALYLCASSLSGGLSTDTQYFGPGTRLTVL.

In this sample, this clonotype is medium-sized. The rearrangement links TRBV6-2 or TRBV6-3 to TRBJ2-2; D possibly corresponds to TRBD1 (5 bases). Trimming left V 6 bases short and J 6 bases short, with 11 bases between. Germline V gene lookup returns CDR1 MNHEY and CDR2 SVGEGT. The CDR3 length is 13 residues. The CDR3 bases are TGTGCCAGCAGCGAAGTAGGGGCCGGGGAGCTGTTTTTT. It yields the protein CASSEVGAGELFF.

This clonotype is classed as medium-sized (0.01 to 0.1%). V is TRBV29-1 and J is TRBJ1-2; 9 positions match TRBD1. This CDR3 has 16 amino acids. Germline V gene data show CDR1 as SQVTM and CDR2 as ANQGSEA. The V gene end was trimmed by 1 base and the J gene end by 4 bases; junction bases not matched to a gene: 10. Here the CDR3 DNA reads TGCAGCGTTGAAGGCCGGGACAGGGTGTGGGGCTATGGCTACACCTTC. Its translation: CSVEGRDRVWGYGYTF.

The J gene is TRBJ2-7, the V gene TRBV12-3 or TRBV12-4; 7 nucleotides align to TRBD1. The CDR3 covers 14 residues. Unmatched junction bases numbered 10, after V lost 6 bases and J lost 5 bases. The CDR3 protein is CASRGFRQGDEQYF. In DNA form, the CDR3 reads TGTGCCAGCAGGGGGTTTCGACAGGGCGACGAGCAGTACTTC.

This clonotype is categorized as medium-sized. The chain is built from TRBV6-6 and TRBJ2-1; 7 positions agree with TRBD2. Trimming removed 8 bases from V and 5 bases from J; junction bases left unmatched: 18. This CDR3 is 17 amino acids long. Per the germline V gene, CDR1 is MNHNY and CDR2 is SVGAGI (reference sequence). The CDR3: CASDWGGIGTSNNEQFF. In nucleotides, the CDR3 is TGTGCCAGCGACTGGGGGGGGATAGGGACTTCAAACAATGAGCAGTTCTTC.

The V gene is TRBV6-5, the J gene TRBJ2-7, with TRBD2 identical over 8 bases. Germline assignment: CDR1 MNHEY and CDR2 SVGAGI. V gave up 6 bases and J gave up 5 bases; unmatched junction bases: 3. The length of the CDR3 is 12 residues. CDR3 bases: TGTGCCAGCAGGGCGGGGGGCAACGAGCAGTACTTC. This encodes CASRAGGNEQYF.

The rearrangement uses TRBV12-3 or TRBV12-4 and TRBJ2-7; 7 bases match TRBD2. This CDR3 spans 15 amino acids. Trimming cost V 6 bases and J 2 bases; bases outside gene matches: 10. Written as DNA, the CDR3 is TGTGCCAGCAGCCCTAGGTTGCGGGGGACCTACGAGCAGTACTTC. It codes for CASSPRLRGTYEQYF.

By proportion, this clonotype is medium-sized (0.01 to 0.1%). This chain uses TRBV6-1 with TRBJ2-2; possibly TRBD1 for D (7 bases). CDR3 length: 14 amino acids. The V end was cut by 8 bases, the J end by 1 base, with 11 bases between. The germline V gene encodes CDR1 MNHNS and CDR2 SASEGT. The CDR3: CASAGQLNTGELFF. The CDR3 DNA reads TGTGCCAGCGCGGGACAGCTGAACACCGGGGAGCTGTTTTTT.

This clonotype is large in the sample. The chain is built from TRBV19 and TRBJ2-3; D call uncertain. The CDR3 runs to 16 residues. V dropped 3 bases and J dropped 0 bases, with 13 bases sitting between them. Per the germline V gene, CDR1 is LNHDA and CDR2 is SQIVND (reference sequence). CDR3 DNA: TGTGCCAGTAGTATCCTTCCGTCCCTTAGCACAGATACGCAGTATTTT. Protein product: CASSILPSLSTDTQYF.

The V call is TRBV2, the J call TRBJ1-5; D call uncertain. Germline V gene data show CDR1 as SNHLY and CDR2 as FYNNEI. The length of the CDR3 is 13 residues. V lost 8 bases and J lost 6, with 14 bases in between. The CDR3 nucleotides are TGTGCCAGCGGGCGGAGCCTTACTCAGCCCCAGCATTTT. Its protein product is CASGRSLTQPQHF.

This clonotype was detected a few times. The chain is built from TRBV5-1 and TRBJ1-1, with 7 bases that match TRBD1. The ends lost 4 bases at V and 5 bases at J; junction bases unmatched: 5. The CDR3 runs 13 residues. Germline loops: CDR1 SGHRS, CDR2 YFSETQ. CDR3 in amino acids: CASSLRGQTEAFF. The CDR3 DNA is TGCGCCAGCAGCCTCCGGGGACAGACTGAAGCTTTCTTT.

By share, this clonotype counts as medium-sized. The chain employs TRBV18 and TRBJ2-3; TRBD2 matches 7 bases. J was trimmed by 0 bases and V by 6 bases; bases with no gene match: 6. The CDR3 is 15 amino acids. Germline V gives CDR1 KGHSH, CDR2 LQKENI. The CDR3 bases are TGTGCCAGCTCCAACAGAGCGGGGAGCACAGATACGCAGTATTTT. Its translation is CASSNRAGSTDTQYF.

This clonotype is judged medium-sized. The rearrangement joins TRBV6-2 or TRBV6-3 to TRBJ1-1, with D maybe TRBD1 (6 bases). The CDR3 spans 15 residues. Looked up from germline, CDR1 is MNHEY and CDR2 is SVGEGT. The V end was cut by 7 bases, the J end by 6 bases, with 21 bases between. CDR3 amino acids: CASTPGGPGYAEAFF. CDR3 bases: TGTGCCAGCACCCCGGGGGGGCCGGGGTATGCTGAAGCTTTCTTT.

Within the sample, this clonotype is medium-sized. The chain combines TRBV18 with TRBJ2-5; TRBD1 might be the D (5 bases). This CDR3 spans 15 amino acids. Per the germline V gene, CDR1 is KGHSH and CDR2 is LQKENI. Deletions cut 3 bases from V and 2 bases from J, with 13 bases between. The CDR3 region has the DNA TGTGCCAGCTCACCGTATGTCACAGGTCAAGAGACCCAGTACTTC. Its protein product is CASSPYVTGQETQYF.

In nucleotides, the CDR3 is TGTGCCATCAGAGAACTACCGGACAGGGGGTCTGTGACTGAAGCTTTCTTT. This sequence encodes CAIRELPDRGSVTEAFF. The V gene is TRBV10-3, the J gene TRBJ1-1, with 10 bases lining up with TRBD1. The CDR3 sequence is 17 residues long. Germline V gene sequence: CDR1 ENHRY, CDR2 SYGVKD. Germline trimming cut 6 bases from V and 5 bases from J; bases unmatched to any gene: 15.

The V gene is TRBV6-4, the J gene TRBJ1-4; the match to TRBD1 covers 11 bases. V trimming: 4 bases; J trimming: 7 bases; junction bases outside the gene matches: 5. Germline V gene data show CDR1 as MRHNA and CDR2 as SNTAGT. The CDR3 extends over 15 amino acids. CDR3 sequence reads: CASSATGTGGEKLFF. The CDR3 DNA reads TGTGCCAGCAGTGCTACCGGGACAGGGGGTGAAAAACTGTTTTTT.

CDR3 nucleotide sequence: TGTGCCAGCAGGGCGGGGCCGACCCAGTACTTC. It encodes CASRAGPTQYF. The chain combines TRBV11-3 with TRBJ2-5; weak D call: TRBD2 (6 bases). Trimming took off 6 bases at V and 7 bases at J, with 9 bases between the two ends. There are 11 residues in the CDR3. Looked up from germline, CDR1 is SGHNT and CDR2 is YENEEA.

J is TRBJ1-2 and V is TRBV5-4; TRBD1 is a possible D gene (5 bases). Germline CDR1 SGHNT, CDR2 YYREEE (reference sequence). The CDR3 has 14 residues. The V gene lost 3 bases and the J gene lost 8 bases, with 17 bases spanning the gap. CDR3 bases: TGTGCCAGCAGCTGGGGGGGAGCAGCGGGGGGCTACACCTTC. Protein: CASSWGGAAGGYTF. Full variable domain (rest looked up from reference TRBV5-4 and TRBJ1-2): ETGVTQSPTHLIKTRGQQVTLRCSSQSGHNTVSWYQQALGQGPQFIFQYYREEENGRGNFPPRFSGLQFPNYSSELNVNALELDDSALYLCASSWGGAAGGYTFGSGTRLTVV.

By share, this clonotype counts as large. The genes are TRBV29-1 and TRBJ1-4, with TRBD1 matching over 7 bases. The junction had 8 bases not matched to a gene; V was cut back by 6 bases and J by 7 bases. In germline, CDR1 is SQVTM, CDR2 ANQGSEA. The CDR3 is 13 amino acids. The DNA of the CDR3 is TGCAGCGTAGGAGGGACAGTCGGTGAAAAACTGTTTTTT. It encodes CSVGGTVGEKLFF.

This clonotype is classed as medium-sized. The chain joins TRBV15 to TRBJ2-7; D uncertain. Germline V gene lookup returns CDR1 LNHNV and CDR2 YYDKDF (reference sequence). The ends were cut back, 8 bases at V and 0 bases at J, with 14 bases in the middle. The CDR3 sequence is 14 residues long. CDR3 region: CATGVGATSYEQYF. The CDR3 DNA reads as TGTGCCACCGGGGTAGGCGCGACCTCCTACGAGCAGTACTTC.

This chain uses TRBV19 with TRBJ2-5, with 11 bases fitting TRBD1. The CDR3 has 15 residues. V dropped 8 bases and J dropped 4; count of bases not matched to a gene: 9. Germline V CDR1 and CDR2: LNHDA, SQIVND (reference sequence). In DNA, the CDR3 is TGTGCCAGTCAAGCCGGGACAGGGGGATCAGAGACCCAGTACTTC. Protein: CASQAGTGGSETQYF.

By its share, this clonotype is medium-sized. The genes are TRBV6-5 and TRBJ2-3; D may be TRBD2 (7 bases). The CDR3 covers 15 residues. V was clipped by 10 bases and J by 4 bases, with 21 bases between them. Germline-derived CDR1 and CDR2 are MNHEY and SVGAGI. The CDR3 spells CATALGGGRADTQYF. CDR3 in DNA: TGTGCCACCGCTCTAGGGGGGGGACGGGCAGATACGCAGTATTTT.

This clonotype is medium-sized in the sample. The V call is TRBV30, the J call TRBJ1-6, with a possible D match to TRBD1 (5 bases). V lost 5 bases, J lost 4 bases, and 12 bases lay in between. This CDR3 is 14 amino acids long. Per germline, CDR1 GTSNPN and CDR2 SVGIG (reference sequence). The CDR3 DNA sequence: TGTGCCTGGGGGACGTTTTTATATAATTCACCCCTCCACTTT. Protein sequence: CAWGTFLYNSPLHF.

This clonotype is judged medium-sized. This CDR3 is CASSWRGEGSNEQFF. The CDR3 DNA is TGTGCCAGCAGTTGGCGGGGGGAAGGGTCGAATGAGCAGTTCTTC. The chain carries TRBV12-3 or TRBV12-4 and TRBJ2-1; 8 bases fit TRBD2. The junction had 9 bases not matched to a gene; V was cut back by 4 bases and J by 7 bases. The CDR3 sequence is 15 residues long.

The gene calls are TRBV20-1 and TRBJ1-1; D call uncertain. The CDR3 totals 14 residues. The V end lost 1 base, the J end lost 2 bases, and 11 bases lay between the germline ends. Germline CDR1 is DFQATT and CDR2 is SNEGSKA (reference sequence). This chain's CDR3 is CSARVGGTNTEAFF. CDR3 coding DNA: TGCAGTGCTAGAGTCGGCGGCACCAACACTGAAGCTTTCTTT.